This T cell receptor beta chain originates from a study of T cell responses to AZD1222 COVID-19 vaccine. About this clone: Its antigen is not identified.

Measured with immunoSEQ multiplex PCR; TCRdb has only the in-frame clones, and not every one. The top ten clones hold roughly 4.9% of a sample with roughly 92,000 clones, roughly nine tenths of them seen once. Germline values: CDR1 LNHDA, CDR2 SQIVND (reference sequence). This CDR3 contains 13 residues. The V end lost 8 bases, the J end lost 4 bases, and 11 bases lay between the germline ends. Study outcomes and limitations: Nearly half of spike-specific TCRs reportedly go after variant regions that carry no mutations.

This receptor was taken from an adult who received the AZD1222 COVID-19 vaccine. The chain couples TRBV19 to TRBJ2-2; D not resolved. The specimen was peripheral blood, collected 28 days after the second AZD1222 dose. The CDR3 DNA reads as TGTGCCAGTTCCTGGGTGGGCACCGGGGAGCTGTTTTTT. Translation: CASSWVGTGELFF.